This T cell receptor beta chain was identified in a study of T and B cells in COVID-19 patients. Overall study: Peripheral blood came from COVID-19 patients with active infection or after recovery. Of some 21 active-infection patients, approximately 18 carried comorbidities linked to unfavorable COVID-19 outcome.

V lost 4 bases, J lost 7 bases, and 12 bases lay in between. The CDR3 totals 13 residues. The germline V gene encodes CDR1 KGHDR and CDR2 SFDVKD. BIOMED2 TRB-A/B primer pools were used in multiplex TRB PCR. TCRdb re-called the multiplex PCR reads with MiXCR, one entry per CDR3 protein. The table records about 15,000 distinct CDR3 sequences, around a quarter of them present only once. Each TRB amplification used about 250-550 ng of genomic DNA from blood. The sample holds a few counts of this clonotype. The sequenced material came from blood. This clonotype was sampled from a human donor who had recovered from COVID-19. The chain recombines TRBV24-1 with TRBJ1-2, with D unresolved. CDR3 protein: CATSDPPRSGYTF. CDR3 DNA: TGTGCCACCAGTGACCCCCCCAGGAGTGGCTACACCTTC.